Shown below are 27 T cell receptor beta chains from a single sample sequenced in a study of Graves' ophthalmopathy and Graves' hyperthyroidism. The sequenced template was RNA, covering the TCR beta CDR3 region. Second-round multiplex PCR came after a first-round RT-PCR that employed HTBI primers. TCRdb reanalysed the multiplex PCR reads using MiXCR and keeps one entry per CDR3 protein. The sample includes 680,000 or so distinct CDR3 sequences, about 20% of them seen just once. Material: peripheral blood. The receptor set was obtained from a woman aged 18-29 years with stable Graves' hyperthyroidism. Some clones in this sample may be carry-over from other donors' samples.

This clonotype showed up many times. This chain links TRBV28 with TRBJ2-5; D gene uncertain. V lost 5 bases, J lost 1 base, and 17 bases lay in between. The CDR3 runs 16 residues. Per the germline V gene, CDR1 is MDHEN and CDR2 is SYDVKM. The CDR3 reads CASSLLQVATQETQYF. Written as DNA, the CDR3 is TGTGCCAGCAGTCTCCTTCAAGTTGCAACCCAAGAGACCCAGTACTTC.

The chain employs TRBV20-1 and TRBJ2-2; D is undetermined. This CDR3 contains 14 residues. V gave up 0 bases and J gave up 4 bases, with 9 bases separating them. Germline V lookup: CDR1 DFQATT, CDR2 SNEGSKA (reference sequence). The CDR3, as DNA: TGCAGTGCTAGAGATATGCGAAGCACCGGGGAGCTGTTTTTT. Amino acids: CSARDMRSTGELFF.

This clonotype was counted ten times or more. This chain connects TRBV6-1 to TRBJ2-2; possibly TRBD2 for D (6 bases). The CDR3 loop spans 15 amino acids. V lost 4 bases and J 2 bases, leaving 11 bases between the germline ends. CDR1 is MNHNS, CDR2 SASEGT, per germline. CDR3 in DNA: TGTGCCAGCAGTGGGGCTAGCGCCAACACCGGGGAGCTGTTTTTT. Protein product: CASSGASANTGELFF.

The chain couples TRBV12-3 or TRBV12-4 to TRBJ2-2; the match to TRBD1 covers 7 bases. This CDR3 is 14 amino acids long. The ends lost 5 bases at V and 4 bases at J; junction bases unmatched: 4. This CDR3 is CASSTGVVTGELFF. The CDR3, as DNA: TGTGCCAGCAGTACAGGGGTGGTCACCGGGGAGCTGTTTTTT.

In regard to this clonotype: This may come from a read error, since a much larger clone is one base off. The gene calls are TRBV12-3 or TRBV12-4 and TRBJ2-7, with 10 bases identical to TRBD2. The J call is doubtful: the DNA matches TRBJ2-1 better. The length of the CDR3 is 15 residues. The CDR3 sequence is CASSSSGTSEDEQFF. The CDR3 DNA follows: TGTGCCAGCAGTTCCTCCGGGACTAGCGAGGACGAGCAGTTCTTC.

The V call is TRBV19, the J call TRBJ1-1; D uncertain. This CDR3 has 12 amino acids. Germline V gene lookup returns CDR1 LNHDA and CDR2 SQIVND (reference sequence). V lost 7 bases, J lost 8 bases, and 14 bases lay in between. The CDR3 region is CASNYYGREAFF. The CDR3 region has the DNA TGTGCCAGTAACTACTATGGACGAGAAGCTTTCTTT. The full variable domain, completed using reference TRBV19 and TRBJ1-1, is DGGITQSPKYLFRKEGQNVTLSCEQNLNHDAMYWYRQDPGQGLRLIYYSQIVNDFQKGDIAEGYSVSREKKESFPLTVTSAQKNPTAFYLCASNYYGREAFFGQGTRLTVV.

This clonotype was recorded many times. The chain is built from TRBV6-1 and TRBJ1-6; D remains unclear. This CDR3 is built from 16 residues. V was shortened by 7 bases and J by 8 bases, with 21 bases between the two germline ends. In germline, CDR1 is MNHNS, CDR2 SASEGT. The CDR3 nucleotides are TGTGCCAGCACCCTAGCCCTGGACTATGGCGATTCACCCCTCCACTTT. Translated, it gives CASTLALDYGDSPLHF.

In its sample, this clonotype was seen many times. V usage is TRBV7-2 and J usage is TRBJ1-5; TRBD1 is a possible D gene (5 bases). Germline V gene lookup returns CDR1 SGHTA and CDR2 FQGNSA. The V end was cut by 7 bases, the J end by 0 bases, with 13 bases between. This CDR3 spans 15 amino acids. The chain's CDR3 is CASKFSRDSNQPQHF. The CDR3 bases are TGTGCCAGCAAGTTCTCCAGGGATAGCAATCAGCCCCAGCATTTT.

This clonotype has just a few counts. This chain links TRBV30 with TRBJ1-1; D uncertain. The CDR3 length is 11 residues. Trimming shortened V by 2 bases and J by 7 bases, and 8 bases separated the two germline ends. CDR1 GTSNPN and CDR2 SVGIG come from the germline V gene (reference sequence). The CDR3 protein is CAWSSGGEAFF. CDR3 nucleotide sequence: TGTGCCTGGAGTTCCGGTGGTGAAGCTTTCTTT. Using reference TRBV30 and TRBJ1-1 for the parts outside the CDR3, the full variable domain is SQTIHQWPATLVQPVGSPLSLECTVEGTSNPNLYWYRQAAGRGLQLLFYSVGIGQISSEVPQNLSASRPQDRQFILSSKKLLLSDSGFYLCAWSSGGEAFFGQGTRLTVV.

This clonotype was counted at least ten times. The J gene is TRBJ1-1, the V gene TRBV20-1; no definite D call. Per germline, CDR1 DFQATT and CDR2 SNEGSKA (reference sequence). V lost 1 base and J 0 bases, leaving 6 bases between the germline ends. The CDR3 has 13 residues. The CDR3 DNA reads TGCAGTGCTAGAGCCACAGTGAACACTGAAGCTTTCTTT. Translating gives CSARATVNTEAFF.

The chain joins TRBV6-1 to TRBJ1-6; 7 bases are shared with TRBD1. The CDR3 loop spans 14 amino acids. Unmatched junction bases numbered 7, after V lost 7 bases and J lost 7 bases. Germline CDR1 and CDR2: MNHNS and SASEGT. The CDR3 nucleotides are TGTGCCAGCACGGTGGGACAGCTAAATTCACCCCTCCACTTT. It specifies CASTVGQLNSPLHF.

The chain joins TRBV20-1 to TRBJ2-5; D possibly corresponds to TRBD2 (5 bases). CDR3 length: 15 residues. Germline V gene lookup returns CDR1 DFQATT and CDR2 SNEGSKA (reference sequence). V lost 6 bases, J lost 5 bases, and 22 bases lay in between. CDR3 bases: TGCAGTGCCACTCCGGCAGGAGGCCTCAGGGAGACCCAGTACTTC. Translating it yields CSATPAGGLRETQYF.

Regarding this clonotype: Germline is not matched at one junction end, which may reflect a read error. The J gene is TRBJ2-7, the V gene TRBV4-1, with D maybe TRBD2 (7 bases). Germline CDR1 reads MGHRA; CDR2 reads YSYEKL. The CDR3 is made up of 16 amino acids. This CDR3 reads CASSQEKMAGDYEQDF. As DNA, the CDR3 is TGCGCCAGCAGCCAAGAAAAAATGGCAGGGGACTACGAGCAGGACTTC.

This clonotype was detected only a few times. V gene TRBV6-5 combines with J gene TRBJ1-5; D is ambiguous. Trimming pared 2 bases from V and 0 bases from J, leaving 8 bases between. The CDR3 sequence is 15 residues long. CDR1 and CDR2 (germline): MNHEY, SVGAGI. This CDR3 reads CASSYRSDSNQPQHF. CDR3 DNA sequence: TGTGCCAGCAGTTACAGGTCGGATAGCAATCAGCCCCAGCATTTT.

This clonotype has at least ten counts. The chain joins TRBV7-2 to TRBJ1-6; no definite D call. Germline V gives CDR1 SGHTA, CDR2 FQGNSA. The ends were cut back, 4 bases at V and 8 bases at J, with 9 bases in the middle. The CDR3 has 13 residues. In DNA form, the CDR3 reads TGTGCCAGCAGCTCCGACTGGGATTCACCCCTCCACTTT. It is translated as CASSSDWDSPLHF.

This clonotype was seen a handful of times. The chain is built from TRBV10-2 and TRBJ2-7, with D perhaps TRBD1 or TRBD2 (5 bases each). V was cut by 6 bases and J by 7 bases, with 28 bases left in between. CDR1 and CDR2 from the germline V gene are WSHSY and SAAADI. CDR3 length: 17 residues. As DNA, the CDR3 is TGCGCCAGCAGGGCTAGGACCGGGGCCACCCGACTCATGGAGCAGTACTTC. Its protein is CASRARTGATRLMEQYF.

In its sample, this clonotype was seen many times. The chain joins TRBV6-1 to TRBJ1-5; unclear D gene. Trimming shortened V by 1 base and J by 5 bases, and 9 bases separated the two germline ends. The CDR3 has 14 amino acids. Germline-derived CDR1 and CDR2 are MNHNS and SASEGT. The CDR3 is CASSEGRRYQPQHF. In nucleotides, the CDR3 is TGTGCCAGCAGTGAAGGACGGCGATATCAGCCCCAGCATTTT.

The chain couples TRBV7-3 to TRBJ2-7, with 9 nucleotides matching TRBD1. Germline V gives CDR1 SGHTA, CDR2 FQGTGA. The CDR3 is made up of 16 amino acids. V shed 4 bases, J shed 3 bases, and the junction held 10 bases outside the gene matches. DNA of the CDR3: TGTGCCAGCAGCTCCTTAAGCTCGGGACAGGGCTACGAGCAGTACTTC. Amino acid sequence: CASSSLSSGQGYEQYF. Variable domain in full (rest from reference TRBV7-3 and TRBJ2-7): GAGVSQTPSNKVTEKGKYVELRCDPISGHTALYWYRQSLGQGPEFLIYFQGTGAADDSGLPNDRFFAVRPEGSVSTLKIQRTERGDSAVYLCASSSLSSGQGYEQYFGPGTRLTVT.

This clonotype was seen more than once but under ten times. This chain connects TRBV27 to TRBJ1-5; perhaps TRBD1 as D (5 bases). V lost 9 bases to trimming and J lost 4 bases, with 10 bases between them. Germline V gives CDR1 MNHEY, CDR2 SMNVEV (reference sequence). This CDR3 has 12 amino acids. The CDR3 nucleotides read TGTGCCAGTGCAGGGATTAATCAGCCCCAGCATTTT. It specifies CASAGINQPQHF.

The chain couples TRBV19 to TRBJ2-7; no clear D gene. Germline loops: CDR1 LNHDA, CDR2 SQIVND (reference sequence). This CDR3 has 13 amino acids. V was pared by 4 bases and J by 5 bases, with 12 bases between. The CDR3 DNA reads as TGTGCCAGTAGTAACCGGGCCGCGGACGAGCAGTACTTC. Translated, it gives CASSNRAADEQYF.

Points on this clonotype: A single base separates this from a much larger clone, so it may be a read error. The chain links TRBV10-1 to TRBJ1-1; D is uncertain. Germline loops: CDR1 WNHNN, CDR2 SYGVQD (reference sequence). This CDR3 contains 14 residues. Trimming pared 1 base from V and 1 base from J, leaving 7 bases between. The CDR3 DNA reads TGCGCCAGCAGTGAGTGGCCGTGGAACACTGAAGCTTTCTTT. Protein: CASSEWPWNTEAFF.

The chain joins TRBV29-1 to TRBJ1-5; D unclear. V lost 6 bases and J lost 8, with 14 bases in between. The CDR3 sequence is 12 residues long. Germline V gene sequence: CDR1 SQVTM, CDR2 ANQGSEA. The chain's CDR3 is CSVAQCGEPQHF. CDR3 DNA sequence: TGCAGCGTCGCACAGTGCGGAGAGCCCCAGCATTTT.

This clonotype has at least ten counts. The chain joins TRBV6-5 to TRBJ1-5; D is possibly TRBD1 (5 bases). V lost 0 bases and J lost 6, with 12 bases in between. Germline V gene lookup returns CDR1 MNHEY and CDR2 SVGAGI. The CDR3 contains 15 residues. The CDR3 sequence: CASSYSTGGSQPQHF. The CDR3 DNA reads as TGTGCCAGCAGTTACTCGACGGGGGGAAGTCAGCCCCAGCATTTT.

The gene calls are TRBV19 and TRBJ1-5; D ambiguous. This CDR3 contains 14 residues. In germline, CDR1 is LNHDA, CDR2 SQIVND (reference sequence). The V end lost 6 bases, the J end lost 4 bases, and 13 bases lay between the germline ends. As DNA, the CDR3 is TGTGCCAGTAGGCTCAACAGTGATAATCAGCCCCAGCATTTT. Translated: CASRLNSDNQPQHF.

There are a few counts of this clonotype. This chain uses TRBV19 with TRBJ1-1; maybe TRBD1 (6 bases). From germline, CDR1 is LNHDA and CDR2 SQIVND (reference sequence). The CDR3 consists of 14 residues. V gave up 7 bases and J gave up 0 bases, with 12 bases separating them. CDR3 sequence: CASTRTELNTEAFF. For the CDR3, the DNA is TGTGCCAGTACCCGGACAGAATTGAACACTGAAGCTTTCTTT.

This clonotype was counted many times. The CDR3, as DNA: TGTGCCACCACAAGGGGTGGTCCTGGCTACACCTTC. Translating gives CATTRGGPGYTF. The chain employs TRBV28 and TRBJ1-2, with a possible D match to TRBD1 (5 bases). The CDR3 spans 12 residues. CDR1 and CDR2 from the germline V gene are MDHEN and SYDVKM. Trimming shortened V by 10 bases and J by 7 bases, and 16 bases separated the two germline ends.

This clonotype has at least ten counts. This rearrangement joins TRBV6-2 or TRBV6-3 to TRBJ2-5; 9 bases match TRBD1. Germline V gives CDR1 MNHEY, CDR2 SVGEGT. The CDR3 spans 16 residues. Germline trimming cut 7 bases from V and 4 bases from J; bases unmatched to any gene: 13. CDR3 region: CASKAGTGSRVETQYF. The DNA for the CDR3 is TGTGCCAGCAAGGCCGGGACAGGGTCTCGGGTAGAGACCCAGTACTTC.